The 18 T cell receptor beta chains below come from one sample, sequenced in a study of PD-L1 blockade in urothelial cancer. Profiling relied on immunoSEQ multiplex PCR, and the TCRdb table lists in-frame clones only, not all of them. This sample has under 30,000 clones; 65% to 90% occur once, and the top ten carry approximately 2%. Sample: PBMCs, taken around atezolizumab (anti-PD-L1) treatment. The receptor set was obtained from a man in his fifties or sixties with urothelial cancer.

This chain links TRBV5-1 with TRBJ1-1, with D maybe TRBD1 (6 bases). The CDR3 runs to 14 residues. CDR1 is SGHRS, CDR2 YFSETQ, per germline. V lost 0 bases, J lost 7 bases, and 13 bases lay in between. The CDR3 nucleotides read TGCGCCAGCAGCTTGGCAGCAGGGGTCATTGAAGCTTTCTTT. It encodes CASSLAAGVIEAFF.

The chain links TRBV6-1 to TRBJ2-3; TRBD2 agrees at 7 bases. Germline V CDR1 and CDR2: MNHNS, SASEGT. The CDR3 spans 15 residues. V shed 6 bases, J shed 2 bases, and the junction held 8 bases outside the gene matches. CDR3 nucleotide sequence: TGTGCCAGCAGACTAGAGGGAGGGCTCACAGATACGCAGTATTTT. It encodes CASRLEGGLTDTQYF.

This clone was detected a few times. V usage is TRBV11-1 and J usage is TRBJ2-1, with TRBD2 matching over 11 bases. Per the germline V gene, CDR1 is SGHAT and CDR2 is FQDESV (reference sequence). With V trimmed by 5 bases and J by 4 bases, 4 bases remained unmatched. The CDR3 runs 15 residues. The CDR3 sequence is CASSPSGGPYNEQFF. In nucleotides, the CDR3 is TGTGCCAGCAGCCCTAGCGGGGGGCCTTACAATGAGCAGTTCTTC.

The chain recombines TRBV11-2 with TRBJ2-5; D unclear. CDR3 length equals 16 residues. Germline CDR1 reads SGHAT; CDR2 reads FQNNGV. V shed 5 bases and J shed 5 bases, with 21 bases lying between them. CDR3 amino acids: CASSLTAPRSWETQYF. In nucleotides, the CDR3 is TGTGCCAGCAGCCTTACAGCTCCTCGTTCGTGGGAGACCCAGTACTTC.

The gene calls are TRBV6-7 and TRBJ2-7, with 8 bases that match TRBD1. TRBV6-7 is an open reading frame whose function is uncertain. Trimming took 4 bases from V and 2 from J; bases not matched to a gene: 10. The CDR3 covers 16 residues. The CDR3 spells CASSLMGQATPYEQYV. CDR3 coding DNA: TGTGCCAGCAGTTTGATGGGACAGGCAACTCCCTACGAGCAGTACGTC.

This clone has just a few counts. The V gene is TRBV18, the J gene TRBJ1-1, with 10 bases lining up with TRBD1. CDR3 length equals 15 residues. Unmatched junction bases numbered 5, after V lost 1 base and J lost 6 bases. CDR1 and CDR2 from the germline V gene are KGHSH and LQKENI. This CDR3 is CASSPRGQGSAEAFF. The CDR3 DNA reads TGTGCCAGCTCACCACGGGGACAGGGGAGCGCTGAAGCTTTCTTT. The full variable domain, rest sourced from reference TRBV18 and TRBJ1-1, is NAGVMQNPRHLVRRRGQEARLRCSPMKGHSHVYWYRQLPEEGLKFMVYLQKENIIDESGMPKERFSAEFPKEGPSILRIQQVVRGDSAAYFCASSPRGQGSAEAFFGQGTRLTVV.

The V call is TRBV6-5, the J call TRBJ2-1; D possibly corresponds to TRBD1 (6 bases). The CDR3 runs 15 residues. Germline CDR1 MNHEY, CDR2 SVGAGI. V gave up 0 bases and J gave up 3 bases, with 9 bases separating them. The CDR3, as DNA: TGTGCCAGCAGTTACTCGGTGACAGGCTACAATGAGCAGTTCTTC. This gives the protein CASSYSVTGYNEQFF.

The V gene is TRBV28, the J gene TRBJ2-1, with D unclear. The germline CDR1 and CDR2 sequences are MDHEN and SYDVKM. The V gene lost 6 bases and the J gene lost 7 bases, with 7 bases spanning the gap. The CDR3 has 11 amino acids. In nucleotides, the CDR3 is TGTGCCAGCAGCCGTATGAATGAGCAGTTCTTC. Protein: CASSRMNEQFF.

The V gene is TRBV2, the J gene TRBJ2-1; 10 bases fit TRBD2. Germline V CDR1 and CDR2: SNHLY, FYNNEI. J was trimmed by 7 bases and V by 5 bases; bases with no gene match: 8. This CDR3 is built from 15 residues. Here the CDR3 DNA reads TGTGCCAGCAGTAAAAAGCGGGAGGGTAGGAATGAGCAGTTCTTC. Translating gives CASSKKREGRNEQFF. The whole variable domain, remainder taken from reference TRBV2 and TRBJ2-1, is EPEVTQTPSHQVTQMGQEVILRCVPISNHLYFYWYRQILGQKVEFLVSFYNNEISEKSEIFDDQFSVERPDGSNFTLKIRSTKLEDSAMYFCASSKKREGRNEQFFGPGTRLTVL.

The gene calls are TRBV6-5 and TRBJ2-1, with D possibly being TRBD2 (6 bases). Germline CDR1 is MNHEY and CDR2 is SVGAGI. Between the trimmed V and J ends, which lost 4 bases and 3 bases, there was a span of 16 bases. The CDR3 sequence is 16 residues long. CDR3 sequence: CASSLDYLSLYNEQFF. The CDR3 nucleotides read TGTGCCAGCAGTTTGGACTACCTGAGCCTCTACAATGAGCAGTTCTTC.

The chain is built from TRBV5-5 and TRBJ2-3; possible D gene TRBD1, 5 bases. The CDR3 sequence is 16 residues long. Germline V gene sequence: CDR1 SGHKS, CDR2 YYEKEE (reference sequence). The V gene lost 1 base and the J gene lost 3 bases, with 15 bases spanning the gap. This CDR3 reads CASSLYVGRGTDTQYF. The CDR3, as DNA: TGTGCCAGCAGCTTGTACGTAGGAAGGGGTACAGATACGCAGTATTTT. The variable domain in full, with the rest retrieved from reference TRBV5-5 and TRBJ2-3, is DAGVTQSPTHLIKTRGQQVTLRCSPISGHKSVSWYQQVLGQGPQFIFQYYEKEERGRGNFPDRFSARQFPNYSSELNVNALLLGDSALYLCASSLYVGRGTDTQYFGPGTRLTVL.

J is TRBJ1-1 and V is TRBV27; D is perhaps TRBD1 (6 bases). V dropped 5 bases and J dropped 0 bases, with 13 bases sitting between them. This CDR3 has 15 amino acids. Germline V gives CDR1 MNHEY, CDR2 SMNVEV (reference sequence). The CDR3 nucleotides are TGTGCCAGCAGTCGGGGGGGGGCTGTGAACACTGAAGCTTTCTTT. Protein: CASSRGGAVNTEAFF.

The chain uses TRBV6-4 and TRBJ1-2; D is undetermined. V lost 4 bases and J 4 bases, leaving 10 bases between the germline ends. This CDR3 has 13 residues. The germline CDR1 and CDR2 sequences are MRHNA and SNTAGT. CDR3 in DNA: TGTGCCAGCAGTGCTGAGAGTGGCTATGGCTACACCTTC. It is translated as CASSAESGYGYTF.

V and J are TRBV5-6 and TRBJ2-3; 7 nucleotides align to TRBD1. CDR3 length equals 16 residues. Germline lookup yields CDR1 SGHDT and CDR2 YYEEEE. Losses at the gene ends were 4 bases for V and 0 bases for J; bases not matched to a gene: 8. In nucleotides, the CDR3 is TGTGCCAGCAGCCCCAGGGACAGCTCCAGCACAGATACGCAGTATTTT. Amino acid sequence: CASSPRDSSSTDTQYF.

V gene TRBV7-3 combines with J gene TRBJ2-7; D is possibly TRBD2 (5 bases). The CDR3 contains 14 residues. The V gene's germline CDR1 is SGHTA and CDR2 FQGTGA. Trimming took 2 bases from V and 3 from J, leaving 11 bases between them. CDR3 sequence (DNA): TGTGCCAGCAGCTTAGCCCCCGGGATCTACGAGCAGTACTTC. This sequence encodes CASSLAPGIYEQYF.

CDR3 nucleotides: TGTGCCAGCAGCTTTTTTTCTGGGCCAAATCAGCCCCAGCATTTT. Translation gives CASSFFSGPNQPQHF. The chain joins TRBV11-2 to TRBJ1-5; no definite D call. Germline-derived CDR1 and CDR2 are SGHAT and FQNNGV. Trimming took 3 bases from V and 4 from J, leaving 13 bases between them. This CDR3 spans 15 amino acids.

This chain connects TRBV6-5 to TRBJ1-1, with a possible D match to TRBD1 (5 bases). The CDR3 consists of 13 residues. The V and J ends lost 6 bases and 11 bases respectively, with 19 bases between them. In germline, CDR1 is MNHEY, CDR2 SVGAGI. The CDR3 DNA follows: TGTGCCAGCAGGGCGCAGGGCTTCAGTCGCGCTTTCTTT. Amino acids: CASRAQGFSRAFF.

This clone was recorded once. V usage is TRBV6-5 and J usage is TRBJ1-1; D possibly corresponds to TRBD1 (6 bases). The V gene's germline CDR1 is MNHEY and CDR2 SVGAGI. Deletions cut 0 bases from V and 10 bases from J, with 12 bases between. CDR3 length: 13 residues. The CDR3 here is CASSYSRGGGAFF. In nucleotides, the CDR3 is TGTGCCAGCAGTTACTCGAGAGGGGGGGGAGCTTTCTTT.